Following are 26 T cell receptor beta chains from one sample sequenced in a study of blood T cell repertoires in COVID-19. This table comes from immunoSEQ multiplex PCR, and its TCRdb copy is limited to in-frame clones, with some not included. The data contain 250,000 to 300,000 clones, around 83% of them singletons. The material sequenced was peripheral blood. The source of these receptors is an older man with acute or convalescent COVID-19.

The rearrangement joins TRBV28 to TRBJ1-2; 7 bases agree with TRBD1. Germline lookup yields CDR1 MDHEN and CDR2 SYDVKM. V trimming: 8 bases; J trimming: 8 bases; junction bases outside the gene matches: 8. CDR3 length equals 12 residues. The CDR3 protein is CASGDREKGYTF. CDR3 nucleotides: TGTGCCAGCGGTGACAGGGAGAAAGGCTACACCTTC.

This clone was picked up a small number of times. This chain uses TRBV2 with TRBJ1-6, with 8 positions matching TRBD1. The CDR3 runs 15 residues. V trimming: 5 bases; J trimming: 9 bases; junction bases outside the gene matches: 9. Germline V gene sequence: CDR1 SNHLY, CDR2 FYNNEI. The CDR3 protein is CASSPQTGVGSPLHF. Written as DNA, the CDR3 is TGTGCCAGCAGTCCTCAGACAGGGGTGGGTTCACCCCTCCACTTT.

The J gene is TRBJ2-1, the V gene TRBV7-3; 8 bases are shared with TRBD2. The CDR3 contains 12 residues. J gave up 10 bases and V 5 bases, and 4 bases lay outside the gene matches. Germline lookup yields CDR1 SGHTA and CDR2 FQGTGA. CDR3: CASSPGLGEQFF. CDR3 in DNA: TGTGCCAGCAGCCCGGGACTAGGGGAGCAGTTCTTC.

This rearrangement joins TRBV19 to TRBJ2-4; D gene ambiguous. This CDR3 comprises 14 residues. V dropped 3 bases and J dropped 6 bases, with 12 bases sitting between them. Germline loops: CDR1 LNHDA, CDR2 SQIVND (reference sequence). In nucleotides, the CDR3 is TGTGCCAGTAGTATTCGTCGTTCCGGAAACATTCAGTACTTC. This translates into CASSIRRSGNIQYF.

This chain links TRBV9 with TRBJ2-1; 11 nucleotides match TRBD1. V shed 4 bases, J shed 5 bases, and the junction held 11 bases outside the gene matches. This CDR3 has 17 amino acids. Germline V gene sequence: CDR1 SGDLS, CDR2 YYNGEE. In DNA, the CDR3 is TGTGCCAGCAGCCCAAGGACAGGGGGCAGGGAGGACAATGAGCAGTTCTTC. Translation: CASSPRTGGREDNEQFF. The entire variable domain, with the rest obtained from reference TRBV9 and TRBJ2-1, is as follows: DSGVTQTPKHLITATGQRVTLRCSPRSGDLSVYWYQQSLDQGLQFLIQYYNGEERAKGNILERFSAQQFPDLHSELNLSSLELGDSALYFCASSPRTGGREDNEQFFGPGTRLTVL.

This clone has only a few counts. V and J are TRBV30 and TRBJ2-6, with D perhaps matching TRBD1 (6 bases). From germline, CDR1 is GTSNPN and CDR2 SVGIG (reference sequence). The CDR3 runs 19 residues. V was cut by 1 base and J by 0 bases, with 19 bases left in between. The CDR3 here is CAWSAPLWGQVSGANVLTF. The CDR3 DNA reads TGTGCCTGGAGTGCACCTCTTTGGGGACAAGTCTCTGGGGCCAACGTCCTGACTTTC.

The chain links TRBV27 to TRBJ1-1, with 7 bases matching TRBD1. The germline V gene has CDR1 MNHEY and CDR2 SMNVEV (reference sequence). V lost 4 bases to trimming and J lost 4 bases; unmatched junction nucleotides: 9. The CDR3 extends over 15 amino acids. The CDR3 spells CASSSRLHRGTEAFF. The DNA of the CDR3 is TGTGCCAGCAGTTCCCGACTACACAGGGGCACTGAAGCTTTCTTT.

The chain links TRBV7-6 to TRBJ2-5; D is perhaps TRBD1 (6 bases). Germline V CDR1 and CDR2: SGHVS, FNYEAQ. V shed 1 base and J shed 5 bases, with 8 bases lying between them. The CDR3 sequence is 13 residues long. The CDR3 DNA is TGTGCCAGCAGCTTAGTTCAGGGGGAGACCCAGTACTTC. This translates into CASSLVQGETQYF. Variable domain in full (rest from reference TRBV7-6 and TRBJ2-5): GAGVSQSPRYKVTKRGQDVALRCDPISGHVSLYWYRQALGQGPEFLTYFNYEAQQDKSGLPNDRFSAERPEGSISTLTIQRTEQRDSAMYRCASSLVQGETQYFGPGTRLLVL.

CDR3 coding DNA: TGTGCCAGCAGCCCGTCTGGGGCCAACGTCCTGACTTTC. Translating it yields CASSPSGANVLTF. The genes are TRBV7-7 and TRBJ2-6; D is unresolved. Between the trimmed V and J ends, which lost 5 bases and 1 base, there was a span of 3 bases. The CDR3 loop spans 13 amino acids. CDR1 is SSHAT, CDR2 FNYEAQ, per germline (reference sequence).

V gene TRBV3-1 (or the pseudogene TRBV3-2) combines with J gene TRBJ2-7; tentative D call: TRBD1 (5 bases). V lost 4 bases, J lost 2 bases, and 15 bases lay in between. The CDR3 spans 15 residues. Germline assignment: CDR1 LGHDT and CDR2 YNNKEL (reference sequence). CDR3 coding DNA: TGTGCCAGCAGCCCGGTGACAGCCGGACCCTACGAGCAGTACTTC. Protein sequence: CASSPVTAGPYEQYF.

This chain links TRBV7-2 with TRBJ2-3; D unresolved. CDR3 length equals 13 residues. Germline CDR1 reads SGHTA; CDR2 reads FQGNSA. Trimming cost V 2 bases and J 5 bases, with 8 bases left between them. The CDR3 here is CASSLLQRDTQYF. CDR3 in DNA: TGTGCCAGCAGCTTACTTCAGCGAGATACGCAGTATTTT.

The gene calls are TRBV6-5 and TRBJ2-7; TRBD1 agrees at 11 bases. The germline CDR1 and CDR2 sequences are MNHEY and SVGAGI. CDR3 size: 15 residues. Germline trimming cut 2 bases from V and 4 bases from J; bases unmatched to any gene: 4. The CDR3 bases are TGTGCCAGCAGTTACCGGGACAGGGGGGGATACGAGCAGTACTTC. Translated, it gives CASSYRDRGGYEQYF.

This clone appeared a few times. The chain is built from TRBV3-1 (or the pseudogene TRBV3-2) and TRBJ2-7, with TRBD1 as a possible D gene (6 bases). V lost 1 base and J lost 3, with 13 bases in between. This CDR3 has 15 amino acids. Germline V gives CDR1 LGHDT, CDR2 YNNKEL (reference sequence). CDR3 loop: CASSQARTVHYEQYF. Written as DNA, the CDR3 is TGTGCCAGCAGCCAAGCTCGGACAGTTCACTACGAGCAGTACTTC.

The V call is TRBV7-6, the J call TRBJ2-1; D possibly corresponds to TRBD2 (5 bases). CDR3 size: 17 residues. Germline V gives CDR1 SGHVS, CDR2 FNYEAQ. With 0 bases removed from V and 0 bases from J, the gap between germline ends came to 12 bases. CDR3 sequence (DNA): TGTGCCAGCAGCTTAGCGTGGGGAGCGGCCTCCTACAATGAGCAGTTCTTC. It codes for CASSLAWGAASYNEQFF.

The V and J genes are TRBV9 and TRBJ2-2; a weak D match, TRBD2 (6 bases). The germline V gene encodes CDR1 SGDLS and CDR2 YYNGEE. V shed 2 bases and J shed 0 bases, with 8 bases lying between them. The CDR3 consists of 15 residues. CDR3 coding DNA: TGTGCCAGCAGCGTGGGACTTACGAACACCGGGGAGCTGTTTTTT. This codes for CASSVGLTNTGELFF.

This chain uses TRBV7-9 with TRBJ2-1, with D possibly matching TRBD1 (6 bases). Trimming took 3 bases from V and 1 from J, leaving 16 bases between them. The germline V gene encodes CDR1 SEHNR and CDR2 FQNEAQ (reference sequence). The CDR3 spans 17 residues. For the CDR3, the DNA is TGTGCCAGCAGCTTTCGACAGGCCCTTACTTCCTACAATGAGCAGTTCTTC. It translates to CASSFRQALTSYNEQFF. The whole variable domain, remainder taken from reference TRBV7-9 and TRBJ2-1, is DTGVSQNPRHKITKRGQNVTFRCDPISEHNRLYWYRQTLGQGPEFLTYFQNEAQLEKSRLLSDRFSAERPKGSFSTLEIQRTEQGDSAMYLCASSFRQALTSYNEQFFGPGTRLTVL.

The rearrangement joins TRBV27 to TRBJ2-3, with D possibly being TRBD2 (5 bases). Trimming cost V 7 bases and J 2 bases, with 13 bases left between them. Looked up from germline, CDR1 is MNHEY and CDR2 is SMNVEV (reference sequence). The CDR3 is made up of 14 amino acids. CDR3 sequence: CASKSQRHTDTQYF. CDR3 DNA: TGTGCCAGCAAGTCGCAGCGGCACACAGATACGCAGTATTTT.

This chain uses TRBV24-1 with TRBJ2-5, with a possible D match to TRBD1 (7 bases). The CDR3 has 17 residues. Trimming removed 4 bases at V and 1 base at J, with 18 bases between. The germline gives CDR1 KGHDR, CDR2 SFDVKD. In DNA form, the CDR3 reads TGTGCCACCAGTGAAGAGACAGGGAGGTGGGCCCAAGAGACCCAGTACTTC. Translating it yields CATSEETGRWAQETQYF.

In its sample, this clone was seen once. The rearrangement links TRBV3-1 (or the pseudogene TRBV3-2) to TRBJ1-6; D not certain. Germline V gene lookup returns CDR1 LGHDT and CDR2 YNNKEL (reference sequence). This CDR3 has 16 residues. Trimming took off 0 bases at V and 0 bases at J, with 6 bases between the two ends. The CDR3 nucleotides read TGTGCCAGCAGCCAAGAACTAGGCTCCTATAATTCACCCCTCCACTTT. Amino acids: CASSQELGSYNSPLHF.

This chain uses TRBV11-2 with TRBJ2-2; 14 bases are a match to TRBD2. Germline V gene lookup returns CDR1 SGHAT and CDR2 FQNNGV. The CDR3 spans 17 residues. The ends lost 5 bases at V and 7 bases at J; junction bases unmatched: 9. This chain's CDR3 is CASSPRLAGGRIGELFF. The CDR3 DNA reads as TGTGCCAGCAGCCCCCGACTAGCGGGGGGGCGTATCGGGGAGCTGTTTTTT.

The V gene is TRBV5-5, the J gene TRBJ1-3; TRBD1 might be the D (5 bases). This CDR3 has 18 residues. CDR1 is SGHKS and CDR2 is YYEKEE in the germline V gene (reference sequence). The V and J ends lost 0 bases and 0 bases respectively, with 16 bases between them. This CDR3 reads CASSLEEGRQRSGNTIYF. In nucleotides, the CDR3 is TGTGCCAGCAGCTTGGAGGAAGGCCGACAGCGCTCTGGAAACACCATATATTTT.

The rearrangement uses TRBV20-1 and TRBJ1-4; no reliable D call. The CDR3 is made up of 11 amino acids. The germline V gene encodes CDR1 DFQATT and CDR2 SNEGSKA (reference sequence). CDR3 nucleotides: TGCAGCGGGAGGCAAAATGAAAAACTGTTTTTT. Translation gives CSGRQNEKLFF.

The V gene is TRBV7-9, the J gene TRBJ2-1; TRBD2 agrees at 9 bases. The CDR3 totals 14 residues. Germline V gives CDR1 SEHNR, CDR2 FQNEAQ (reference sequence). V lost 1 base to trimming and J lost 15 bases; unmatched junction nucleotides: 10. For the CDR3, the DNA is TGTGCCAGCAGCTTAGATCTCCTAGCGGGATTTGCGTTCTTC. As protein: CASSLDLLAGFAFF.

The genes are TRBV4-1 and TRBJ2-5; tentative D call: TRBD1 (6 bases). Germline V CDR1 and CDR2: MGHRA, YSYEKL. The CDR3 has 16 amino acids. V was cut by 4 bases and J by 1 base, with 16 bases left in between. The CDR3 nucleotides are TGCGCCAGCAGCCCGCGAGCAGGACAGCTCCAAGAGACCCAGTACTTC. Its translation: CASSPRAGQLQETQYF.

The chain carries TRBV15 and TRBJ2-7, with 8 bases fitting TRBD2. Trimming removed 0 bases from V and 6 bases from J; junction bases left unmatched: 7. Per the germline V gene, CDR1 is LNHNV and CDR2 is YYDKDF (reference sequence). The CDR3 is 15 residues long. CDR3 protein: CATSRDSRGLAEQYF. DNA for the CDR3: TGTGCCACCAGCAGAGATTCCAGAGGACTAGCCGAGCAGTACTTC.

The chain employs TRBV6-5 and TRBJ1-1; the D gene is possibly TRBD1 (5 bases). V gave up 5 bases and J gave up 5 bases, with 12 bases separating them. The germline V gene encodes CDR1 MNHEY and CDR2 SVGAGI. The CDR3 loop spans 13 amino acids. The CDR3 DNA follows: TGTGCCAGCAGTCCCTCGGGGGGTACTGAAGCTTTCTTT. This sequence encodes CASSPSGGTEAFF.